The rows below give T cell receptor beta chains drawn from one sample of a study of T cell repertoires in cytomegalovirus infection. TCRdb ran MiXCR on the reads and lists one entry per CDR3 protein. The table records approximately 630,000 distinct CDR3 sequences, roughly 26% of them present only once. Sequencing was done on a sample of CD8+ T cells from PBMCs. These TCRs come from a human donor in good health (CMV status not recorded). Some clones in this sample may be carry-over from other donors' samples. Both conserved end residues are part of each CDR3. Fields, in order: V gene, clone size, D gene, J gene, CDR3 DNA, CDR3 protein. D genes are given only for firm matches. Only part of the rows carry a size: once, few, many, or a class if the clone is expanded.

TRBV27,-,-,TRBJ2-1,TGTGCCAGCAGGGCACATGACAATGAGCAGTTCTTC,CASRAHDNEQFF
TRBV7-3,many,-,TRBJ1-1,TGTGCCAGCAGCCAGGACGGTTTGAACACTGAAGCTTTCTTT,CASSQDGLNTEAFF
TRBV6-1,-,TRBD1,TRBJ2-1,TGTGCCAGCAGTGGGGGACAGAACAATGAGCAGTTCTTC,CASSGGQNNEQFF
TRBV10-3,-,TRBD1,TRBJ1-5,TGTGCCACCTCGGACAGGGGAGGGGATCAGCCCCAGCATTTT,CATSDRGGDQPQHF
TRBV7-8,many,-,TRBJ1-5,TGTGCCAGCAGCTTCGGGTGGATGGAACAGGCGAATCAGCCCCAGCATTTT,CASSFGWMEQANQPQHF
TRBV20-1,-,-,TRBJ1-5,TGCAGTGCTACATCAGCGACAGGCATTTCGCCTTATAGCAATCAGCCCCAGCATTTT,CSATSATGISPYSNQPQHF
TRBV7-9,many,TRBD1,TRBJ1-2,TGTGCCAGCAGCGGATCCGGGACAGGGGGCTATGGCTACACCTTC,CASSGSGTGGYGYTF
TRBV12-3/TRBV12-4,-,TRBD2,TRBJ2-7,TGTGCCAGCAGTTTAGGCGGTTTGGGGGGGGAGCAGTACTTC,CASSLGGLGGEQYF
TRBV5-1,-,-,TRBJ1-1,TGCGCCAGCAGCCCGAATCTTGAAGCTTTCTTT,CASSPNLEAFF
TRBV5-4,few,TRBD1,TRBJ1-1,TGTGCCAGCAGCTTGGACAGGGGGTATGGCACTGAAGCTTTCTTT,CASSLDRGYGTEAFF